These 10 T cell receptor beta chains were sequenced from one sample in a study of shared T cell receptors in the human thymus. Only in-frame clones appear in the TCRdb table, and some are missing; sequencing was by immunoSEQ multiplex PCR. The sample records under 450,000 clones, approximately 95% being singletons. The sample taken for sequencing was thymocytes. The receptors here all came from a human donor.

DNA for the CDR3: TGCGCCAGCAGCCAAGCAATTCTAGCGGGAGGGGTCAATGAGCAGTTCTTC. It is translated as CASSQAILAGGVNEQFF. This chain links TRBV4-1 with TRBJ2-1; 12 bases are shared with TRBD2. CDR1 is MGHRA and CDR2 is YSYEKL in the germline V gene. Trimming at V came to 1 base and at J to 6 bases, leaving 7 bases not matched to a gene. This CDR3 contains 17 residues.

The chain links TRBV21-1 to TRBJ1-5; the D call TRBD1 from the table was never checked on the DNA. TRBV21-1 represents a pseudogene. This CDR3 region has 16 residues. The CDR3 loop is CARFSGQAYSNQPQHF. CDR3 DNA: TGTGCCAGGTTTTCGGGACAGGCATATAGCAATCAGCCCCAGCATTTT.

The rearrangement uses TRBV18 and TRBJ1-1; tentatively, D is TRBD1 (5 bases). V gave up 0 bases and J gave up 5 bases, with 13 bases separating them. CDR1 and CDR2 (germline): KGHSH, LQKENI. CDR3 size: 15 residues. The CDR3 DNA follows: TGTGCCAGCTCACCACCGGCCCAGGGCGGAACTGAAGCTTTCTTT. This gives the protein CASSPPAQGGTEAFF.

The chain couples TRBV11-2 to TRBJ2-4, with D possibly being TRBD2 (5 bases). The CDR3 is made up of 15 amino acids. V lost 5 bases and J 3 bases, leaving 14 bases between the germline ends. Per the germline V gene, CDR1 is SGHAT and CDR2 is FQNNGV. CDR3 loop: CASSLLGRDKNIQYF. The CDR3 DNA is TGTGCCAGCAGCCTCCTCGGTCGGGACAAAAACATTCAGTACTTC.

The V call is TRBV5-1, the J call TRBJ2-1; D remains ambiguous. This CDR3 has 15 amino acids. CDR1 SGHRS and CDR2 YFSETQ come from the germline V gene. Between the trimmed V and J ends, which lost 2 bases and 3 bases, there was a span of 12 bases. CDR3 in DNA: TGCGCCAGCAGCTTCGGGCTAAAGGGCTACAATGAGCAGTTCTTC. It encodes CASSFGLKGYNEQFF.

The chain uses TRBV14 and TRBJ2-5, with 7 nucleotides matching TRBD1. The CDR3 loop spans 16 amino acids. V was pared by 4 bases and J by 0 bases, with 8 bases of the junction left unmatched. The germline V gene encodes CDR1 SGHDN and CDR2 FVKESK. The CDR3, as DNA: TGTGCCAGCAGCCGTGGACAGGTGAGGGACCAAGAGACCCAGTACTTC. It yields the protein CASSRGQVRDQETQYF.

The chain joins TRBV5-1 to TRBJ2-5; TRBD2 aligns across 13 bases. The CDR3 extends over 17 amino acids. Unmatched junction bases numbered 6, after V lost 4 bases and J lost 0 bases. Germline lookup yields CDR1 SGHRS and CDR2 YFSETQ. This CDR3 is CASSQGLAGPYQETQYF. The DNA of the CDR3 is TGCGCCAGCAGCCAGGGACTAGCGGGACCGTACCAAGAGACCCAGTACTTC.

The chain combines TRBV18 with TRBJ2-1, with unresolved D. The CDR3 consists of 14 residues. Germline CDR1 reads KGHSH; CDR2 reads LQKENI. V was cut by 6 bases and J by 6 bases, with 15 bases left in between. CDR3 amino acids: CASSSTRAGNEQFF. The CDR3 nucleotides are TGTGCCAGCTCCTCGACCCGGGCTGGCAATGAGCAGTTCTTC.

In DNA, the CDR3 is TGTGCCAGCACCGCTTACGAAGGCTACACCTTC. It encodes CASTAYEGYTF. The V gene is TRBV9, the J gene TRBJ1-2; D unclear. CDR1 is SGDLS, CDR2 YYNGEE, per germline. Trimming cost V 6 bases and J 8 bases, with 11 bases left between them. CDR3 length equals 11 residues.

The chain links TRBV5-1 to TRBJ1-5, with 8 bases matching TRBD1. J was trimmed by 3 bases and V by 0 bases; bases with no gene match: 2. CDR1 and CDR2 (germline): SGHRS, YFSETQ. The CDR3 is 15 amino acids. CDR3 region: CASSLEGQVNQPQHF. Here the CDR3 DNA reads TGCGCCAGCAGCTTGGAGGGACAGGTCAATCAGCCCCAGCATTTT. Full variable domain (outside the CDR3, taken from reference TRBV5-1 and TRBJ1-5): KAGVTQTPRYLIKTRGQQVTLSCSPISGHRSVSWYQQTPGQGLQFLFEYFSETQRNKGNFPGRFSGRQFSNSRSEMNVSTLELGDSALYLCASSLEGQVNQPQHFGDGTRLSIL.